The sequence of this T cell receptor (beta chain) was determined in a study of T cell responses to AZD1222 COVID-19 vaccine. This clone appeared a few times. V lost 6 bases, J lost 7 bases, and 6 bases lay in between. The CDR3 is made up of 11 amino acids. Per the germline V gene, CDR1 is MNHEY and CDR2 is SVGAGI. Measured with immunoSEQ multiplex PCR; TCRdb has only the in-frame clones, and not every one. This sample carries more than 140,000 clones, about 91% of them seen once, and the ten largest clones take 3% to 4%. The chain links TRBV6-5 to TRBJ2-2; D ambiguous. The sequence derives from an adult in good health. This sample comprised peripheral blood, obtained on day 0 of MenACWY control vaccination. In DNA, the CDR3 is TGTGCCAGCAGAGAGAACGGGGAGCTGTTTTTT. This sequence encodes CASRENGELFF.